One and the same sample provided the 9 T cell receptor beta chains below, sequenced in a study of CD8 T cells in ankylosing spondylitis (dated by TCRdb to about 2017). Library preparation used 5' RACE. For sequencing, an Illumina HiSeq 2500 was employed. Starting from the raw public reads, TCRdb applied fastp trimming at Q25, assembled clones with MiXCR and retained in-frame beta chains. All rows with the same CDR3 protein become a single entry with the most common DNA and genes. For this sample there are 380,000 or so distinct CDR3 sequences; approximately 22% appear just once. Around 12% of the sample is held by the ten biggest clonotypes. The material sequenced was blood, either unsorted or a sorted T cell fraction (not recorded which). These receptors originate from a male donor with ankylosing spondylitis or in good health (not recorded which).

This clonotype appeared a few times. The rearrangement links TRBV30 to TRBJ2-3; TRBD2 might be the D (6 bases). This CDR3 spans 14 amino acids. Trimming shortened V by 3 bases and J by 3 bases, and 13 bases separated the two germline ends. Germline V gives CDR1 GTSNPN, CDR2 SVGIG (reference sequence). CDR3 in amino acids: CAWSGGVVTDTQYF. For the CDR3, the DNA is TGTGCCTGGAGCGGCGGGGTGGTAACAGATACGCAGTATTTT. Complete variable domain (other parts from reference TRBV30 and TRBJ2-3): SQTIHQWPATLVQPVGSPLSLECTVEGTSNPNLYWYRQAAGRGLQLLFYSVGIGQISSEVPQNLSASRPQDRQFILSSKKLLLSDSGFYLCAWSGGVVTDTQYFGPGTRLTVL.

The chain combines TRBV10-2 with TRBJ2-1, with 16 bases fitting TRBD2. J gave up 0 bases and V 6 bases, and 5 bases lay outside the gene matches. This CDR3 comprises 18 residues. Germline V lookup: CDR1 WSHSY, CDR2 SAAADI. The CDR3 is CASRPGLAGGSSYNEQFF. In DNA, the CDR3 is TGCGCCAGCAGGCCGGGACTAGCGGGGGGGAGCTCCTACAATGAGCAGTTCTTC.

The chain joins TRBV20-1 to TRBJ1-1, with D unclear. The CDR3 covers 15 residues. The germline CDR1 and CDR2 sequences are DFQATT and SNEGSKA (reference sequence). Trimming removed 0 bases from V and 0 bases from J, with 11 bases in between. In nucleotides, the CDR3 is TGCAGTGCTAGAGATATGGCGGTCATGAACACTGAAGCTTTCTTT. Residues: CSARDMAVMNTEAFF.

The CDR3 bases are TGCAGTGCTCGACGAGCGGGGGCCTACAATGAGCAGTTCTTC. As protein: CSARRAGAYNEQFF. The chain links TRBV20-1 to TRBJ2-1; 8 bases match TRBD2. The V gene end was trimmed by 5 bases and the J gene end by 2 bases; junction bases not matched to a gene: 5. The CDR3 spans 14 residues. Germline CDR1 and CDR2: DFQATT and SNEGSKA (reference sequence).

The chain couples TRBV24-1 to TRBJ2-7; D might be TRBD1 (6 bases). The CDR3 runs to 13 residues. Germline V gives CDR1 KGHDR, CDR2 SFDVKD. V lost 6 bases, J lost 6 bases, and 14 bases lay in between. CDR3 coding DNA: TGTGCCACCAGTAGCCAGGGGACGGGCGAGCAGTACTTC. Translation: CATSSQGTGEQYF.

The V gene is TRBV7-2, the J gene TRBJ2-3, with TRBD1 matching 8 bases. Germline-derived CDR1 and CDR2 are SGHTA and FQGNSA. The J segment lost 6 bases and the V segment lost 1 base, leaving 6 bases of the junction unmatched. The CDR3 is 15 residues long. CDR3: CASSLVAGGADTQYF. Written as DNA, the CDR3 is TGTGCCAGCAGCTTAGTGGCAGGGGGCGCCGATACGCAGTATTTT.

The CDR3 loop reads CASSFGQTTNEKLFF. The CDR3 DNA sequence: TGTGCCAGCAGCTTCGGACAGACAACTAATGAAAAACTGTTTTTT. The chain carries TRBV11-2 and TRBJ1-4, with a tentative D call TRBD1 (6 bases). V lost 3 bases to trimming and J lost 0 bases, with 8 bases between them. The germline V gene encodes CDR1 SGHAT and CDR2 FQNNGV. The CDR3 contains 15 residues.

This clonotype was seen a handful of times. The V and J genes are TRBV7-9 and TRBJ2-7; 11 nucleotides agree with TRBD1. In germline, CDR1 is SEHNR, CDR2 FQNEAQ (reference sequence). CDR3 length: 14 residues. The junction had 5 bases not matched to a gene; V was cut back by 5 bases and J by 5 bases. CDR3 sequence: CASSPRTGGDEQYF. The DNA for the CDR3 is TGTGCCAGCAGCCCAAGGACAGGGGGCGACGAGCAGTACTTC.

This clonotype was counted only a few times. The chain couples TRBV28 to TRBJ1-2; no definite D call. CDR3 length: 15 amino acids. Trimming removed 1 base from V and 4 bases from J, with 13 bases in between. Germline loops: CDR1 MDHEN, CDR2 SYDVKM. DNA of the CDR3: TGTGCCAGCAGTTTATCCCGCCCTGACGTCTATGGCTACACCTTC. It yields the protein CASSLSRPDVYGYTF.